Listed here are 29 T cell receptor beta chains from one sample, sequenced in a study of blood T cells in healthy people across ages. Primers used in a second PCR of about 6 to 12 cycles were a sample-barcoded 5' primer and a J-beta primer mix. In TCRdb, the 5' RACE reads were re-called with MiXCR into one record per CDR3 protein. The sample has 1.5 million to 2 million distinct CDR3 sequences; about 30% are singletons. The sequencing input was blood. The receptors were sampled from a woman aged 25 to 39 in good health.

The sample holds many counts of this clonotype. The J gene is TRBJ1-2, the V gene TRBV7-2; TRBD1 matches at 9 bases. After removal of 1 base from V and 5 bases from J, the junction contained 2 bases not matched to a gene. This CDR3 spans 14 amino acids. Germline V gene data show CDR1 as SGHTA and CDR2 as FQGNSA. For the CDR3, the DNA is TGTGCCAGCAGCTTAGACGGGACAGGGTATGGCTACACCTTC. It codes for CASSLDGTGYGYTF.

The V gene is TRBV7-6, the J gene TRBJ1-1; D is unresolved. Trimming removed 5 bases at V and 1 base at J, with 11 bases between. The CDR3 totals 14 residues. Germline CDR1 reads SGHVS; CDR2 reads FNYEAQ. The DNA of the CDR3 is TGTGCCAGCAGCCATATTACGGAGAACACTGAAGCTTTCTTT. Translating gives CASSHITENTEAFF.

This chain joins TRBV6-2 or TRBV6-3 and TRBJ2-3; D gene unclear. The length of the CDR3 is 15 residues. Germline V gene sequence: CDR1 MNHEY, CDR2 SVGEGT. V gave up 5 bases and J gave up 1 base, with 13 bases separating them. CDR3 DNA: TGTGCCAGCAGTACCCGGACGGCAGGCACAGATACGCAGTATTTT. Protein sequence: CASSTRTAGTDTQYF.

This clonotype was seen only a few times. This chain links TRBV7-3 with TRBJ2-1; no definite D call. CDR1 and CDR2 from the germline V gene are SGHTA and FQGTGA. Trimming left V 2 bases short and J 1 base short, with 15 bases between. The CDR3 contains 17 residues. CDR3 amino acids: CASSLGDFPASYNEQFF. CDR3 coding DNA: TGTGCCAGCAGCTTAGGGGATTTCCCGGCGTCCTACAATGAGCAGTTCTTC.

CDR3 nucleotide sequence: TGCGCCAGCAGCTTGGCCGCCGGGACCACCCGGCGCGAGCAGTACTTC. Translated: CASSLAAGTTRREQYF. The chain combines TRBV5-1 with TRBJ2-5; either TRBD1 or TRBD2 may supply D (5 bases each). Judging by the DNA end, TRBJ2-7 fits better; the J call may be wrong. Germline-derived CDR1 and CDR2 are SGHRS and YFSETQ. The CDR3 contains 16 residues.

For this clonotype: A clone one base away is much larger, so this may be a read error. The chain carries TRBV29-1 and TRBJ2-4; possibly TRBD2 for D (5 bases). The J call may not be correct, given that the DNA end is closer to TRBJ2-7. The CDR3 runs to 14 residues. Germline lookup yields CDR1 SQVTM and CDR2 ANQGSEA. CDR3 nucleotide sequence: TGCAGCGTTGCCCACACGACGGGGATCTACGAGCAGTACTTC. This codes for CSVAHTTGIYEQYF.

V is TRBV7-6 and J is TRBJ2-1, with 12 bases that match TRBD2. The CDR3 runs to 20 residues. The germline CDR1 and CDR2 sequences are SGHVS and FNYEAQ. V trimming: 1 base; J trimming: 0 bases; junction bases outside the gene matches: 10. DNA for the CDR3: TGTGCCAGCAGCTTAGGGACTAGCGGGAAGGTTATTAGCTCCTACAATGAGCAGTTCTTC. Translated, it gives CASSLGTSGKVISSYNEQFF.

This clonotype was observed many times. CDR3 sequence reads: CASSFIGLAGETQYF. DNA for the CDR3: TGTGCCAGCAGTTTTATTGGACTAGCGGGAGAGACCCAGTACTTC. The genes are TRBV7-9 and TRBJ2-5, with 11 nucleotides matching TRBD2. Per germline, CDR1 SEHNR and CDR2 FQNEAQ (reference sequence). This CDR3 contains 15 residues. The V and J ends lost 6 bases and 4 bases, in that order; junction bases with no gene match: 7.

This clonotype was detected a few times. J is TRBJ1-1 and V is TRBV7-8; D uncertain. The V gene's germline CDR1 is SGHVS and CDR2 FQNEAQ. The CDR3 is made up of 15 amino acids. The V end lost 1 base, the J end lost 4 bases, and 13 bases lay between the germline ends. In nucleotides, the CDR3 is TGTGCCAGCAGCTTAGTAGGGAAGATGGGCACTGAAGCTTTCTTT. Translated, it gives CASSLVGKMGTEAFF.

This clonotype showed up many times. The chain links TRBV15 to TRBJ2-7; 10 bases agree with TRBD1. Germline V gene sequence: CDR1 LNHNV, CDR2 YYDKDF (reference sequence). With V trimmed by 4 bases and J by 7 bases, 7 bases remained unmatched. The CDR3 is made up of 14 amino acids. The CDR3 DNA reads as TGTGCCACCAGCAAGGACAGGGGGGCGAGGGAGCAGTACTTC. Translation gives CATSKDRGAREQYF.

The gene calls are TRBV3-1 and TRBJ1-3; D might be TRBD1 (5 bases). Germline V gives CDR1 LGHDT, CDR2 YNNKEL (reference sequence). The CDR3 runs 17 residues. Deletions cut 4 bases from V and 0 bases from J, with 16 bases between. CDR3 sequence reads: CASSLVQAKYSGNTIYF. The CDR3 DNA is TGTGCCAGCAGCCTAGTACAGGCTAAGTACTCTGGAAACACCATATATTTT. Together with reference TRBV3-1 and TRBJ1-3, the CDR3 gives the full variable domain: DTAVSQTPKYLVTQMGNDKSIKCEQNLGHDTMYWYKQDSKKFLKIMFSYNNKELIINETVPNRFSPKSPDKAHLNLHINSLELGDSAVYFCASSLVQAKYSGNTIYFGEGSWLTVV.

Details on this clonotype: One junction end does not reproduce the germline sequence, and a read error may be involved. The V and J genes are TRBV19 and TRBJ1-1, with no clear D. The CDR3 is made up of 15 amino acids. The germline gives CDR1 LNHDA, CDR2 SQIVND (reference sequence). DNA for the CDR3: TGTACCAGTAGTCCCAGACGGACCCGCGACACTGAAGCTTTCTTT. This translates into CTSSPRRTRDTEAFF.

The chain employs TRBV7-2 and TRBJ1-2; D is ambiguous. CDR1 is SGHTA, CDR2 FQGNSA, per germline. With 0 bases removed from V and 8 bases from J, the gap between germline ends came to 19 bases. The CDR3 sequence is 16 residues long. CDR3 loop: CASSLAGSASPWGYTF. The CDR3 region has the DNA TGTGCCAGCAGCTTAGCAGGATCGGCAAGCCCTTGGGGCTACACCTTC.

The J gene is TRBJ2-7, the V gene TRBV24-1; D possibly matches TRBD1 or TRBD2 (6 bases each). The ends were cut back, 3 bases at V and 6 bases at J, with 11 bases in the middle. The CDR3 sequence is 13 residues long. Germline loops: CDR1 KGHDR, CDR2 SFDVKD. The CDR3 DNA reads TGTGCCACCAGTGATGGGGGGACATCCGAGCAGTACTTC. It yields the protein CATSDGGTSEQYF.

The table lists this clonotype with many counts. V and J are TRBV15 and TRBJ2-7, with D possibly TRBD1 on 6 matching bases. Per germline, CDR1 LNHNV and CDR2 YYDKDF (reference sequence). This CDR3 has 15 amino acids. Trimming left V 0 bases short and J 2 bases short, with 11 bases between. CDR3 residues: CATSRETRGTYEQYF. DNA for the CDR3: TGTGCCACCAGCAGAGAGACGAGGGGGACCTACGAGCAGTACTTC.

There are a few counts of this clonotype. The chain uses TRBV6-1 and TRBJ2-7; 8 nucleotides match TRBD2. Per germline, CDR1 MNHNS and CDR2 SASEGT. J gave up 3 bases and V 6 bases, and 7 bases lay outside the gene matches. This CDR3 comprises 14 residues. As DNA, the CDR3 is TGTGCCAGCAGGGGAGCGGGAGCCATCTACGAGCAGTACTTC. Its translation: CASRGAGAIYEQYF.

The table lists this clonotype with a few counts. The chain uses TRBV7-2 and TRBJ2-7; TRBD2 agrees at 13 bases. There are 16 residues in the CDR3. Losses at the gene ends were 5 bases for V and 7 bases for J; bases not matched to a gene: 11. Germline CDR1 and CDR2: SGHTA and FQGNSA. The CDR3 DNA is TGTGCCAGCAGCCTTCCGGGACTAGCGGGGCGGCGGGAGCAGTACTTC. It translates to CASSLPGLAGRREQYF.

This chain joins TRBV9 and TRBJ2-5, with D tentatively TRBD2 (6 bases). The CDR3 has 15 residues. V gave up 2 bases and J gave up 4 bases, with 15 bases separating them. The V gene's germline CDR1 is SGDLS and CDR2 YYNGEE. The CDR3 spells CASSVHGLGGETQYF. The CDR3 nucleotides read TGTGCCAGCAGCGTCCACGGTTTGGGAGGAGAGACCCAGTACTTC. Together with reference TRBV9 and TRBJ2-5, the CDR3 gives the full variable domain: DSGVTQTPKHLITATGQRVTLRCSPRSGDLSVYWYQQSLDQGLQFLIQYYNGEERAKGNILERFSAQQFPDLHSELNLSSLELGDSALYFCASSVHGLGGETQYFGPGTRLLVL.

In its sample, this clonotype was seen many times. V gene TRBV29-1 combines with J gene TRBJ2-5, with 7 bases aligning to TRBD1. The junction had 1 base not matched to a gene; V was cut back by 4 bases and J by 2 bases. The CDR3 runs 12 residues. Germline V gene data show CDR1 as SQVTM and CDR2 as ANQGSEA. CDR3 DNA sequence: TGCAGCGTTGGGGACAGACAAGAGACCCAGTACTTC. This codes for CSVGDRQETQYF.

The chain carries TRBV7-6 and TRBJ2-7, with 7 bases aligning to TRBD2. CDR1 is SGHVS and CDR2 is FNYEAQ in the germline V gene. Germline trimming cut 5 bases from V and 0 bases from J; bases unmatched to any gene: 7. The CDR3 is made up of 15 amino acids. CDR3 nucleotides: TGTGCCAGCAGCGGCCAGCGGGGCCCCTCCTACGAGCAGTACTTC. The encoded protein is CASSGQRGPSYEQYF.

V is TRBV12-5 and J is TRBJ1-2; TRBD1 matches 10 bases. CDR1 is LGHNT, CDR2 FRNRAP, per germline. The CDR3 runs to 17 residues. Trimming cost V 3 bases and J 3 bases; bases outside gene matches: 10. In DNA, the CDR3 is TGTGCTAGTGGTTTCCACCGGGACAGGGGACATGACTATGGCTACACCTTC. As protein: CASGFHRDRGHDYGYTF. Drawing the rest from reference TRBV12-5 and TRBJ1-2, the complete variable domain is DARVTQTPRHKVTEMGQEVTMRCQPILGHNTVFWYRQTMMQGLELLAYFRNRAPLDDSGMPKDRFSAEMPDATLATLKIQPSEPRDSAVYFCASGFHRDRGHDYGYTFGSGTRLTVV.

The chain has TRBV2 and TRBJ2-5; D remains unclear. CDR3 length: 12 residues. Germline V CDR1 and CDR2: SNHLY, FYNNEI. V shed 8 bases and J shed 2 bases, with 9 bases lying between them. CDR3 loop: CASDRYQETQYF. The CDR3 bases are TGTGCCAGCGATCGGTATCAAGAGACCCAGTACTTC.

The chain is built from TRBV11-2 and TRBJ2-2; TRBD2 aligns across 15 bases. Germline V gene sequence: CDR1 SGHAT, CDR2 FQNNGV. This CDR3 contains 19 residues. With V trimmed by 5 bases and J by 2 bases, 9 bases remained unmatched. The CDR3 region is CASSRGGLAGGPNTGELFF. The DNA of the CDR3 is TGTGCCAGCAGCAGGGGGGGACTAGCGGGGGGTCCCAACACCGGGGAGCTGTTTTTT.

This clonotype has just a few counts. The chain combines TRBV7-2 with TRBJ2-1, with 8 positions matching TRBD1. Germline CDR1 and CDR2: SGHTA and FQGNSA. V was clipped by 0 bases and J by 6 bases; unmatched bases: 7. This CDR3 is 16 amino acids long. The CDR3: CASSLAAGTGANEQFF. The CDR3 nucleotides are TGTGCCAGCAGCTTAGCGGCTGGGACAGGAGCCAATGAGCAGTTCTTC.

The V and J genes are TRBV20-1 and TRBJ2-1, with D perhaps TRBD1 (6 bases). The CDR3 runs to 14 residues. V lost 5 bases, J lost 5 bases, and 16 bases lay in between. Per germline, CDR1 DFQATT and CDR2 SNEGSKA (reference sequence). The CDR3 here is CSAADLGANNEQFF. In DNA form, the CDR3 reads TGCAGTGCTGCCGACCTGGGGGCCAACAATGAGCAGTTCTTC.

As to this clonotype: Since a much larger clone is just one base distant, this may be a read error. The chain joins TRBV29-1 to TRBJ2-4; no clear D. Germline V lookup: CDR1 SQVTM, CDR2 ANQGSEA. The CDR3 is 11 amino acids. Deletions cut 4 bases from V and 13 bases from J, with 14 bases between. CDR3 DNA sequence: TGCAGCGTTGTCCGGCTGAATGAGCAGTACTTC. Encoded protein: CSVVRLNEQYF.

Only a few counts were recorded for this clonotype. The chain joins TRBV28 to TRBJ2-3; tentatively, D is TRBD2 (6 bases). Looked up from germline, CDR1 is MDHEN and CDR2 is SYDVKM. The V end lost 8 bases, the J end lost 6 bases, and 18 bases lay between the germline ends. CDR3 length: 14 residues. The CDR3: CASSLPWRADTQYF. DNA for the CDR3: TGTGCCAGCTCTCTCCCTTGGAGGGCGGATACGCAGTATTTT.

The rearrangement joins TRBV10-3 to TRBJ2-1; TRBD2 agrees at 11 bases. Germline CDR1 and CDR2: ENHRY and SYGVKD. The junction had 9 bases not matched to a gene; V was cut back by 5 bases and J by 0 bases. CDR3 length equals 18 residues. The CDR3 DNA is TGTGCCATCAGTCCTATTAGCGGGAGGGGGAGCTCCTACAATGAGCAGTTCTTC. This translates into CAISPISGRGSSYNEQFF.

This clonotype was detected many times. V and J are TRBV6-5 and TRBJ2-7, with D possibly TRBD2 on 5 matching bases. The CDR3 consists of 16 residues. Germline V gene sequence: CDR1 MNHEY, CDR2 SVGAGI. V lost 0 bases and J 6 bases, leaving 18 bases between the germline ends. CDR3 sequence: CASSYSRAGRFGEQYF. As DNA, the CDR3 is TGTGCCAGCAGTTACTCGAGGGCTGGCCGTTTCGGCGAGCAGTACTTC.